The present T cell receptor beta chain was sequenced within a study of CD8+ T cells in alopecia areata (dated by TCRdb to the late 2010s). About the investigation overall: Treated patients were enrolled in an open-label pilot trial of oral tofacitinib, 5 to 10 mg twice daily, for moderate-to-severe alopecia areata. Tofacitinib was administered for 6 to 18 months, and 6 months of follow-up off drug were then conducted to assess delayed response and recurrence. The SALT score, which quantifies the percentage of affected scalp surface area, was used to measure disease severity in treated patients. In both human patients and the C3H/HeJ mouse model, the study applied high-throughput TCRbeta sequencing to look at T cell clonal expansion in alopecia areata. On the human side, TCRbeta sequencing was run on scalp tissue and on sorted CD4+ and CD8+ peripheral blood T cells from healthy controls and from alopecia areata patients with either patchy or totalis/universalis disease. Biopsies were taken from tofacitinib-treated patients at baseline and again at 4 and 24 weeks into treatment, and several of those patients also had a later scalp biopsy. Scalp clonality was compared across normal scalp (n=4), patchy alopecia areata scalp (n=8), and alopecia totalis/universalis scalp (n=8). RNA came from the PAXgene miRNA kit for fixed scalp, the miRNeasy kit for PBMCs, and the RNeasy kit for mouse skin. TCRbeta CDR3 regions were amplified by immunoSEQ multiplex PCR using 35 Vbeta forward and 13 Jbeta reverse primers.

Findings and caveats that apply to the study as a whole: Compared with mice, TCR sequences shared between patients were less clear, possibly partly because of HLA diversity across the patient population. Because the treated cohort was small and included a single nonresponder, larger studies are needed to assess links between baseline CD8+ expansion and response. Tofacitinib significantly lowered scalp clonality and the number of expanded CD8+ clones among the top 100 scalp clones. Lesional scalp, especially in alopecia totalis/universalis, showed higher clonality and more expanded CD8+ clones than normal scalp, suggesting antigenic drive. Many expanded lesional clones were found to persist in scalp and blood during tofacitinib treatment, and relapse after treatment cessation may be partly explained by this persistence. Unlike mouse skin, where gammadelta T cells dominate, normal human skin contains resident alphabeta T cells that get sequenced too, which complicates analysis of the scalp TCR repertoire.

The treatment or condition tag for this specimen amounts to: oral pan-JAK inhibitor, 5-10 mg twice daily. Lesional scalp punch biopsies and peripheral blood were obtained from alopecia areata patients. PBMCs were isolated by density centrifugation and stained for CD3, CD4 and CD8, and CD4+ and CD8+ T cells were sorted on a FACSAria. Library preparation was by the immunoSEQ multiplex PCR assay. RNA was extracted from all samples and reverse transcribed into cDNA as template for TCR sequencing. SuperScript III was used to make first-strand cDNA, primed with a 2:1 mix of oligo-dT and random hexamers. A synthetic immune receptor repertoire was used to assess amplification bias, and residual bias was removed computationally. The paper's data handling went like this. Raw reads were preprocessed to remove errors, and CDR3 was defined according to IMGT conventions as the region from the conserved cysteine to phenylalanine. To get clonality, Shannon entropy was normalized by log2 of the number of productive unique TCRs and the result was subtracted from 1. Scalp TCRbeta sequences were cross-referenced with sorted blood CD4 and CD8 repertoires so that the CD4 or CD8 identity of scalp clones could be inferred. The table was pulled from immuneACCESS by TCRdb, which kept in-frame rearrangements only. Such tables lose some clones; where checked, under half of the loss comes from unresolved V genes, and the rest has no known cause. That table furnishes V, J and clone size, whereas the DNA furnished D and trimming. The sample includes 200,000 or so clones, with roughly two fifths observed a single time. The ten largest account for about 2.4% of the sample.

A word on this clone: Its binding antigen is unknown. The input lacks base qualities; no much larger clone sits a single base away.

The CDR3 goes from the cysteine to the phenylalanine over 15 residues. Kept here is only the CDR3 DNA, which spans 45 bases and is read in frame from base 1. V and J lose 1 base and 0 bases, and a span of 7 bases separates them. CDR1 SGHVS and CDR2 FNYEAQ were looked up in the germline V gene. The TCR was taken from a human donor with alopecia areata. The V gene is TRBV7-6 and the J gene is TRBJ2-4; no D gene is confidently identified. The material sequenced was CD4+ T cells sorted from blood, taken at approximately week 37, from a patient treated with tofacitinib. The DNA reads as follows: TGTGCCAGCAGCTTAGGTAGCCGAGCCAAAAACATTCAGTACTTC. Its amino acids are CASSLGSRAKNIQYF.